The 27 T cell receptor beta chains given below trace back to one sample, sequenced in a study of T cell changes during pregnancy in multiple sclerosis. Profiled with immunoSEQ multiplex PCR; TCRdb holds only in-frame clones, not every one. Here the sample spans 46,000 or so clones, approximately 92% being singletons. The sequenced sample was CD8+ T cells from peripheral blood mononuclear cells, obtained after pregnancy. The source of these receptors is a female donor with multiple sclerosis, enrolled in a pregnancy study.

The gene calls are TRBV2 and TRBJ2-1; 10 bases map to TRBD1. From germline, CDR1 is SNHLY and CDR2 FYNNEI. The CDR3 is made up of 16 amino acids. V lost 3 bases to trimming and J lost 2 bases; unmatched junction nucleotides: 4. CDR3: CASSDPGQGTYNEQFF. As DNA, the CDR3 is TGTGCCAGCAGTGACCCGGGACAGGGGACCTACAATGAGCAGTTCTTC.

The genes are TRBV7-3 and TRBJ2-1, with 7 bases aligning to TRBD2. The germline V gene encodes CDR1 SGHTA and CDR2 FQGTGA. The trim removed 0 bases at V and 7 bases at J, leaving 3 bases unmatched. This CDR3 is built from 14 residues. The CDR3 sequence: CASSLTSSGNEQFF. For the CDR3, the DNA is TGTGCCAGCAGCTTAACTTCTAGCGGTAATGAGCAGTTCTTC.

The rearrangement uses TRBV28 and TRBJ2-6; TRBD1 matches at 8 bases. The J segment lost 4 bases and the V segment lost 5 bases, leaving 19 bases of the junction unmatched. The germline V gene has CDR1 MDHEN and CDR2 SYDVKM. This CDR3 contains 20 residues. CDR3 sequence reads: CASSTSNSPQGANGANVLTF. CDR3 DNA: TGTGCCAGCAGTACCTCAAATTCCCCTCAGGGGGCGAACGGGGCCAACGTCCTGACTTTC.

J is TRBJ2-1 and V is TRBV5-4; 9 nucleotides line up with TRBD2. From germline, CDR1 is SGHNT and CDR2 YYREEE (reference sequence). This CDR3 contains 15 residues. V gave up 3 bases and J gave up 6 bases; unmatched junction bases: 7. In nucleotides, the CDR3 is TGTGCCAGCAGCTCCGGACTAGCGTTCCCCAATGAGCAGTTCTTC. Protein sequence: CASSSGLAFPNEQFF. The whole variable domain, filled in from reference TRBV5-4 and TRBJ2-1, reads ETGVTQSPTHLIKTRGQQVTLRCSSQSGHNTVSWYQQALGQGPQFIFQYYREEENGRGNFPPRFSGLQFPNYSSELNVNALELDDSALYLCASSSGLAFPNEQFFGPGTRLTVL.

V gene TRBV6-5 combines with J gene TRBJ2-2; weak D call: TRBD1 (6 bases). The CDR3 loop spans 15 amino acids. Per germline, CDR1 MNHEY and CDR2 SVGAGI. Trimming took 4 bases from V and 3 from J, leaving 12 bases between them. The CDR3 here is CASSFSGVDTGELFF. The CDR3 bases are TGTGCCAGCAGTTTTTCAGGGGTGGACACCGGGGAGCTGTTTTTT.

The chain has TRBV5-8 and TRBJ1-4; possibly TRBD1 for D (5 bases). CDR3 length equals 15 residues. Trimming removed 2 bases from V and 4 bases from J, with 12 bases in between. Germline lookup yields CDR1 SGHTS and CDR2 YDEGEE. The CDR3 protein is CASSLTGSLNEKLFF. For the CDR3, the DNA is TGTGCCAGCAGCTTAACAGGATCCCTTAATGAAAAACTGTTTTTT. Combining the CDR3 with reference TRBV5-8 and TRBJ1-4 gives the whole variable domain EAGVTQSPTHLIKTRGQQATLRCSPISGHTSVYWYQQALGLGLQFLLWYDEGEERNRGNFPPRFSGRQFPNYSSELNVNALELEDSALYLCASSLTGSLNEKLFFGSGTQLSVL.

The chain couples TRBV4-3 to TRBJ1-5; no clear D gene. Germline CDR1 LGHNA, CDR2 YSLEER. CDR3 length: 15 amino acids. The germline V and J ends were trimmed by 0 bases and 3 bases, with 9 bases remaining between them. The CDR3 region is CASSQDAGDNQPQHF. The CDR3 DNA follows: TGCGCCAGCAGCCAAGATGCGGGAGACAATCAGCCCCAGCATTTT.

The chain joins TRBV7-2 to TRBJ2-5; the match to TRBD1 covers 9 bases. The CDR3 consists of 18 residues. V was pared by 0 bases and J by 4 bases, with 12 bases of the junction left unmatched. The germline V gene has CDR1 SGHTA and CDR2 FQGNSA. The CDR3 protein is CASSLARRGQGLSETQYF. The CDR3 DNA follows: TGTGCCAGCAGCTTAGCTAGGCGGGGACAGGGCCTTTCAGAGACCCAGTACTTC.

The chain joins TRBV12-5 to TRBJ2-2; 13 bases fit TRBD2. Germline V gene data show CDR1 as LGHNT and CDR2 as FRNRAP. The CDR3 has 16 amino acids. Unmatched junction bases numbered 1, after V lost 3 bases and J lost 3 bases. In DNA form, the CDR3 reads TGTGCTAGTGGTTTTACTAGCGGGAGGGACACCGGGGAGCTGTTTTTT. As protein: CASGFTSGRDTGELFF.

The chain carries TRBV5-5 and TRBJ2-2, with D possibly matching TRBD2 (6 bases). This CDR3 is built from 15 residues. Per the germline V gene, CDR1 is SGHKS and CDR2 is YYEKEE (reference sequence). Deletions cut 6 bases from V and 2 bases from J, with 14 bases between. The CDR3 bases are TGTGCCAGCATTACGGGAGCGGCCAACACCGGGGAGCTGTTTTTT. This encodes CASITGAANTGELFF.

Remarks on this clone: This sample also contains other DNA sequences that code for the same CDR3. V usage is TRBV9 and J usage is TRBJ2-5, with a tentative D call TRBD2 (6 bases). This CDR3 has 14 residues. V was clipped by 0 bases and J by 2 bases, with 8 bases between them. CDR1 and CDR2 (germline): SGDLS, YYNGEE. CDR3 DNA: TGTGCCAGCAGCGTAGTCGGGGGACAAGAGACCCAGTACTTC. Protein sequence: CASSVVGGQETQYF. Using reference TRBV9 and TRBJ2-5 for the parts outside the CDR3, the full variable domain is DSGVTQTPKHLITATGQRVTLRCSPRSGDLSVYWYQQSLDQGLQFLIQYYNGEERAKGNILERFSAQQFPDLHSELNLSSLELGDSALYFCASSVVGGQETQYFGPGTRLLVL.

The rearrangement joins TRBV11-2 to TRBJ2-7; 10 nucleotides align to TRBD2. V gave up 6 bases and J gave up 6 bases; unmatched junction bases: 11. This CDR3 is 15 amino acids long. Germline CDR1 is SGHAT and CDR2 is FQNNGV. The CDR3: CASRSTSGAQVEQYF. DNA for the CDR3: TGTGCCAGCAGGTCCACTAGCGGGGCCCAGGTCGAGCAGTACTTC.

The CDR3 sequence: CSVEGGPNEKLFF. CDR3 DNA sequence: TGCAGCGTTGAGGGAGGTCCTAATGAAAAACTGTTTTTT. The chain links TRBV29-1 to TRBJ1-4; no clear D. The germline V and J ends were trimmed by 3 bases and 3 bases, with 8 bases remaining between them. The CDR3 loop spans 13 amino acids. Looked up from germline, CDR1 is SQVTM and CDR2 is ANQGSEA.

Here the CDR3 reads CASSVGGARQETQYF. The CDR3 region has the DNA TGTGCCAGCAGCGTAGGTGGGGCCCGCCAAGAGACCCAGTACTTC. The chain combines TRBV9 with TRBJ2-5; TRBD1 might be the D (5 bases). Deletions cut 0 bases from V and 1 base from J, with 10 bases between. CDR3 length: 15 amino acids. Germline V gives CDR1 SGDLS, CDR2 YYNGEE.

The CDR3 loop reads CASSQATLSSYEQYF. The CDR3 DNA reads as TGTGCCAGCAGCCAGGCTACTCTTAGCTCCTACGAGCAGTACTTC. The chain uses TRBV5-5 and TRBJ2-7; D gene ambiguous. The CDR3 spans 15 residues. Trimming removed 4 bases from V and 0 bases from J, with 14 bases in between. Germline CDR1 is SGHKS and CDR2 is YYEKEE (reference sequence).

This clone was detected once. The CDR3 loop is CASSWGVNYGYTF. The CDR3 DNA is TGTGCCAGCAGCTGGGGGGTTAACTATGGCTACACCTTC. The V call is TRBV9, the J call TRBJ1-2; maybe TRBD1 (5 bases). Germline V gene sequence: CDR1 SGDLS, CDR2 YYNGEE. The V gene lost 4 bases and the J gene lost 1 base, with 8 bases spanning the gap. CDR3 length equals 13 residues.

The CDR3 bases are TGTGCCAGCAGTGCGACAGGGTGGAACGGACCTTACAATGAGCAGTTCTTC. This translates into CASSATGWNGPYNEQFF. The chain joins TRBV28 to TRBJ2-1; TRBD1 matches 7 bases. V lost 5 bases to trimming and J lost 4 bases; unmatched junction nucleotides: 14. CDR3 length: 17 amino acids. Germline assignment: CDR1 MDHEN and CDR2 SYDVKM.

The chain couples TRBV5-8 to TRBJ2-5; D is unclear. The last part of the DNA fits TRBJ2-7 better; the J call may be wrong. CDR3 length: 14 amino acids. CDR1 SGHTS and CDR2 YDEGEE come from the germline V gene. The CDR3, as DNA: TGTGCCAGCAGCTTGGCCCTTATATCCTACGAGCAGTACTTC. As protein: CASSLALISYEQYF.

The CDR3 DNA is TGTGCCAGCAGCACAGACAGGGGGCGTGAGCAGTACTTC. This translates into CASSTDRGREQYF. The chain joins TRBV9 to TRBJ2-7; 10 positions match TRBD1. The CDR3 covers 13 residues. V lost 4 bases, J lost 7 bases, and 5 bases stayed unmatched. Per germline, CDR1 SGDLS and CDR2 YYNGEE.

V is TRBV11-2 and J is TRBJ2-1; D remains ambiguous. The CDR3 extends over 11 amino acids. Germline V CDR1 and CDR2: SGHAT, FQNNGV. V was pared by 5 bases and J by 7 bases, with 6 bases between. CDR3 sequence (DNA): TGTGCCAGCAGCCATAGTAATGAGCAGTTCTTC. This gives the protein CASSHSNEQFF.

This chain links TRBV29-1 with TRBJ2-2; D perhaps matches TRBD1 (5 bases). V was trimmed by 4 bases and J by 5 bases, leaving 8 bases between them. This CDR3 is built from 12 residues. Germline V gene lookup returns CDR1 SQVTM and CDR2 ANQGSEA. This CDR3 reads CSVGAGTGELFF. CDR3 sequence (DNA): TGCAGCGTTGGCGCAGGGACCGGGGAGCTGTTTTTT.

The rearrangement links TRBV4-1 to TRBJ2-3; 8 bases line up with TRBD2. The trim removed 0 bases at V and 5 bases at J, leaving 7 bases unmatched. The CDR3 runs 16 residues. Germline CDR1 is MGHRA and CDR2 is YSYEKL. The CDR3 sequence is CASSQDPERELDTQYF. For the CDR3, the DNA is TGCGCCAGCAGCCAAGATCCCGAGCGGGAGCTAGATACGCAGTATTTT.

V usage is TRBV5-4 and J usage is TRBJ2-7; 10 positions agree with TRBD1. V was pared by 3 bases and J by 4 bases, with 4 bases of the junction left unmatched. The germline V gene encodes CDR1 SGHNT and CDR2 YYREEE (reference sequence). The CDR3 contains 14 residues. DNA of the CDR3: TGTGCCAGCAGCTGGGGACAGGGGCTATACGAGCAGTACTTC. Its protein is CASSWGQGLYEQYF.

The rearrangement links TRBV11-2 to TRBJ2-7; D unclear. Per germline, CDR1 SGHAT and CDR2 FQNNGV. The V and J ends lost 4 bases and 3 bases respectively, with 4 bases between them. This CDR3 contains 11 residues. The CDR3: CASSSIYEQYF. The DNA of the CDR3 is TGTGCCAGCAGCTCCATCTACGAGCAGTACTTC.

The chain joins TRBV5-1 to TRBJ1-5; D call uncertain. V shed 0 bases and J shed 4 bases, with 5 bases lying between them. Germline lookup yields CDR1 SGHRS and CDR2 YFSETQ. The length of the CDR3 is 13 residues. CDR3 in amino acids: CASSLAPNQPQHF. In DNA form, the CDR3 reads TGCGCCAGCAGCTTGGCTCCTAATCAGCCCCAGCATTTT.

This rearrangement joins TRBV4-1 to TRBJ2-2; tentatively, D is TRBD2 (6 bases). The length of the CDR3 is 17 residues. Germline-derived CDR1 and CDR2 are MGHRA and YSYEKL. The germline V and J ends were trimmed by 0 bases and 4 bases, with 15 bases remaining between them. The CDR3 DNA sequence: TGCGCCAGCAGCCAAGAAGGGCGGGGAGCGGGCACCGGGGAGCTGTTTTTT. The encoded protein is CASSQEGRGAGTGELFF.

The rearrangement uses TRBV30 and TRBJ2-5; weak D call: TRBD1 (6 bases). Per the germline V gene, CDR1 is GTSNPN and CDR2 is SVGIG (reference sequence). V was shortened by 1 base and J by 2 bases, with 20 bases between the two germline ends. The CDR3 is made up of 17 amino acids. The CDR3 reads CAWSELPFTGMQETQYF. The CDR3 DNA reads as TGTGCCTGGAGTGAACTTCCTTTCACAGGGATGCAAGAGACCCAGTACTTC.